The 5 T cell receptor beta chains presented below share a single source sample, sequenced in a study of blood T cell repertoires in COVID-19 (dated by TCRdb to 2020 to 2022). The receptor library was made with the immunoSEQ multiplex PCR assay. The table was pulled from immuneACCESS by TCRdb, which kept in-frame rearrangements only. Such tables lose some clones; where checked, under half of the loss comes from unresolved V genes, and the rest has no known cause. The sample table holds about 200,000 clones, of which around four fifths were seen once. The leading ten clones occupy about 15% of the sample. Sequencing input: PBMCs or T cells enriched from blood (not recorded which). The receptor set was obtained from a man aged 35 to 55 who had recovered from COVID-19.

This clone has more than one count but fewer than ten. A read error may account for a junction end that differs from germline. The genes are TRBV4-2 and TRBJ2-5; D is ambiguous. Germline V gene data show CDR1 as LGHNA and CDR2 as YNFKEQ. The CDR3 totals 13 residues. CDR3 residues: CASSQELKLPLDF. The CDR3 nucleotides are TGTGCCAGCAGCCAAGAACTGAAATTACCCTTGGACTTC.

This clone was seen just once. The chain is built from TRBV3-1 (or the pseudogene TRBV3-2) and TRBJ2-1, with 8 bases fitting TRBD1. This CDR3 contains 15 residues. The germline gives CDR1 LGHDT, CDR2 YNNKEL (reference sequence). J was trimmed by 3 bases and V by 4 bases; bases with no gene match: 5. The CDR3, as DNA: TGTGCCAGCAGCCTGGGGACAGGAGTCTACAATGAGCAGTTCTTC. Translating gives CASSLGTGVYNEQFF.

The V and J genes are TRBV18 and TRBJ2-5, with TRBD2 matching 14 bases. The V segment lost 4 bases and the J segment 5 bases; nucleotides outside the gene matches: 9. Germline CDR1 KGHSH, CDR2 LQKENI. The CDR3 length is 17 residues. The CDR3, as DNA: TGTGCCAGCTCACTACTGGGACTAGCGGGAGTATTTGAGACCCAGTACTTC. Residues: CASSLLGLAGVFETQYF.

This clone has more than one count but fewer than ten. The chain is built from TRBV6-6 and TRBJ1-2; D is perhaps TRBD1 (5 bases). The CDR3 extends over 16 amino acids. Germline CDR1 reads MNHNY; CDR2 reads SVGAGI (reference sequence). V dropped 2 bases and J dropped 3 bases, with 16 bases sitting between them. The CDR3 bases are TGTGCCAGCAGTTACCCCGGGGGAGGGCCCTACTATGGCTACACCTTC. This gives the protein CASSYPGGGPYYGYTF.

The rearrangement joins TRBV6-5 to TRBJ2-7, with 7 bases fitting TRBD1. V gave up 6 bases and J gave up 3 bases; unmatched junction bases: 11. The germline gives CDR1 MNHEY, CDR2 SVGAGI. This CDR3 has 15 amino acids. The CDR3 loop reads CASRFRDRWGYEQYF. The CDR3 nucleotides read TGTGCCAGCAGGTTCCGGGACAGATGGGGCTACGAGCAGTACTTC.